This T cell receptor (beta chain) was captured by sequencing in a study of T cell repertoires in aging, cancer and after chemotherapy. The overall study: Patients with glioblastoma brain tumors were sampled before and after temozolomide-based therapy. Study results and caveats: In each cancer cohort, median generation probability increased across chemotherapy, suggesting thymic output rebounded. The repertoire data cannot show anything about immunological memory following chemotherapy.

The template was genomic DNA from peripheral blood, not RNA. CDR1 and CDR2 (germline): MNHEY, SVGEGT. With V trimmed by 7 bases and J by 3 bases, 14 bases remained unmatched. There are 17 residues in the CDR3. Multiplex touch-down PCR with TRB-A/B primers amplified rearranged V-D-J TRB sequences. TCRdb independently ran MiXCR on the multiplex PCR reads; one entry per CDR3 protein. There are about 21,000 distinct CDR3 sequences in the sample; over 35% occur only once, and roughly 18% lies in the top ten. This clonotype was detected a few times. What it binds is unknown. The sequence came from a human donor with a solid tumor. The chain carries TRBV6-2 or TRBV6-3 and TRBJ2-1; 8 bases agree with TRBD1. The sample taken for sequencing was blood. Written as DNA, the CDR3 is TGTGCCAGCACGTTGCCAGGGGGCGCAAATGTCTACAATGAGCAGTTCTTC. Amino acids: CASTLPGGANVYNEQFF.